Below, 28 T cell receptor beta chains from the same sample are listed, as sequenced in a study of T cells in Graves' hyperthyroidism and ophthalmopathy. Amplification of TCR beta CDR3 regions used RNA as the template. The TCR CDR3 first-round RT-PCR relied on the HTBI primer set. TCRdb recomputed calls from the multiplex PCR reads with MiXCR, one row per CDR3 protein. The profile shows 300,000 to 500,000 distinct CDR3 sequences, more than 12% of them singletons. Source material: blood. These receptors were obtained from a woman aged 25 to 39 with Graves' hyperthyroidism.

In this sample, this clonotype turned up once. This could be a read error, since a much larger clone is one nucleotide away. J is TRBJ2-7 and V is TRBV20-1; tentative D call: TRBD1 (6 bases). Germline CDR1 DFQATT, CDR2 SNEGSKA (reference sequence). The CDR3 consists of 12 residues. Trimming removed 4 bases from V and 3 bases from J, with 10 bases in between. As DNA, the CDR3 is TGCAGTGCTATGGACAGCTTCTACGAGCAGTACTTC. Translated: CSAMDSFYEQYF.

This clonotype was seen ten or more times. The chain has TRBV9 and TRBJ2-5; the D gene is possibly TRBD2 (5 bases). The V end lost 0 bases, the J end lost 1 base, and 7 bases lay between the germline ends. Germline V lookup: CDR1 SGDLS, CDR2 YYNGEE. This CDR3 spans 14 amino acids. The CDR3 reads CASSVAAVQETQYF. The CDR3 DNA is TGTGCCAGCAGCGTAGCAGCGGTCCAAGAGACCCAGTACTTC.

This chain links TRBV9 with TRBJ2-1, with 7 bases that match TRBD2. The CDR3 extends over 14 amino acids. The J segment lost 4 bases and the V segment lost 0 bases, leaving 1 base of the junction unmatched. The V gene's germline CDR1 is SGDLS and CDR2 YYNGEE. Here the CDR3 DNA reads TGTGCCAGCAGCGTAGGCGGGAGATACAATGAGCAGTTCTTC. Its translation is CASSVGGRYNEQFF.

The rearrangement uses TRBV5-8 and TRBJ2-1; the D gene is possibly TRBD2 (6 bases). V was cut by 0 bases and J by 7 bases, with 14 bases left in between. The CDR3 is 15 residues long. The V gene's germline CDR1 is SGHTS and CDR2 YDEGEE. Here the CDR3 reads CASSLGLVGSNEQFF. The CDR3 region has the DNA TGTGCCAGCAGCTTGGGACTAGTCGGCTCGAATGAGCAGTTCTTC.

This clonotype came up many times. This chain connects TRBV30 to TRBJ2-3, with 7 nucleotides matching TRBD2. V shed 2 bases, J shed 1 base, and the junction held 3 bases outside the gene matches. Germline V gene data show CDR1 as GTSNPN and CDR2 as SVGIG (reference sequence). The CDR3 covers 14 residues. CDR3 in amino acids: CAWSMAGGTDTQYF. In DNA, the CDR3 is TGTGCCTGGAGTATGGCGGGAGGCACAGATACGCAGTATTTT. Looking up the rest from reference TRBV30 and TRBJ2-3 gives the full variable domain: SQTIHQWPATLVQPVGSPLSLECTVEGTSNPNLYWYRQAAGRGLQLLFYSVGIGQISSEVPQNLSASRPQDRQFILSSKKLLLSDSGFYLCAWSMAGGTDTQYFGPGTRLTVL.

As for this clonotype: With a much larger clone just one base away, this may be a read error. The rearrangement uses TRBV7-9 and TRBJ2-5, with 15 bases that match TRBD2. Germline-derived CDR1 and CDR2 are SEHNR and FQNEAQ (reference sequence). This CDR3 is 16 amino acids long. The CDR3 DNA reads TGTGCCAGCAGCCCGGGGGGACTAGCGGGAGGAGAGACCCAGTGCTTC. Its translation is CASSPGGLAGGETQCF. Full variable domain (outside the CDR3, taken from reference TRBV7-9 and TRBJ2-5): DTGVSQNPRHKITKRGQNVTFRCDPISEHNRLYWYRQTLGQGPEFLTYFQNEAQLEKSRLLSDRFSAERPKGSFSTLEIQRTEQGDSAMYLCASSPGGLAGGETQCFGPGTRLLVL.

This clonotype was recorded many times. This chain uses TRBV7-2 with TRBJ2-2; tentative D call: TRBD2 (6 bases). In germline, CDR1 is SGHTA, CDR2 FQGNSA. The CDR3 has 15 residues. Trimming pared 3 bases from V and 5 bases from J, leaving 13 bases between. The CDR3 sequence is CASSLNGRRTGELFF. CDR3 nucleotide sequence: TGTGCCAGCAGCTTGAACGGGAGACGGACCGGGGAGCTGTTTTTT.

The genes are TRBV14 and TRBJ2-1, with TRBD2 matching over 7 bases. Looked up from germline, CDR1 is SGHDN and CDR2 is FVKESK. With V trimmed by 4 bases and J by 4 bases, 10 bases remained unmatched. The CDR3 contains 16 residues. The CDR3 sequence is CASSPYSGLRYNEQFF. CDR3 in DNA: TGTGCCAGCAGCCCCTATAGCGGGCTCAGATACAATGAGCAGTTCTTC.

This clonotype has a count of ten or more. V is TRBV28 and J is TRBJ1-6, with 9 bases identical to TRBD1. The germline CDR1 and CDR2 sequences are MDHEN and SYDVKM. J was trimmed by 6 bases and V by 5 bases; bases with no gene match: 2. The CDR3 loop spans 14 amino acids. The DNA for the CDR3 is TGTGCCAGCAGTAAGGGACAGGGTAATTCACCCCTCCACTTT. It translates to CASSKGQGNSPLHF.

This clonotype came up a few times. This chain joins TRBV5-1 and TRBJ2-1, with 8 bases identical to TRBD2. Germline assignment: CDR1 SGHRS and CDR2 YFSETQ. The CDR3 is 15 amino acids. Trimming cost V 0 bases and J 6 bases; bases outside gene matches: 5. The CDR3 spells CASSLAASGPNEQFF. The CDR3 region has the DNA TGCGCCAGCAGCTTGGCGGCTAGCGGGCCCAATGAGCAGTTCTTC.

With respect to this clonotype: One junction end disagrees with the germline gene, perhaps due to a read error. CDR3 nucleotide sequence: TGCGCCAGCAGCCCCCGGACAGCGCCCATGAACACTGAAGCTTCCTTT. Its translation: CASSPRTAPMNTEASF. This sequence joins TRBV3-1 and TRBJ1-1, with D perhaps matching TRBD1 (6 bases). Germline-derived CDR1 and CDR2 are LGHDT and YNNKEL (reference sequence). The CDR3 length is 16 residues.

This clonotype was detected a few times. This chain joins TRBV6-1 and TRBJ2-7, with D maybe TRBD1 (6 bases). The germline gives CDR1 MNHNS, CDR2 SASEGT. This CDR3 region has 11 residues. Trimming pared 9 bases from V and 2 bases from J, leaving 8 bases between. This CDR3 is CASGQTYEQYF. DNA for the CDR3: TGTGCCAGTGGACAGACCTACGAGCAGTACTTC.

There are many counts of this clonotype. The chain's CDR3 is CASSQEAGKLQTQYF. CDR3 DNA sequence: TGCGCCAGCAGCCAAGAGGCAGGGAAGTTGCAGACCCAGTACTTC. This rearrangement joins TRBV5-1 to TRBJ2-5, with a tentative D call TRBD1 (5 bases). This CDR3 is built from 15 residues. Trimming stripped 4 bases from V and 6 bases from J, with 19 bases between. From germline, CDR1 is SGHRS and CDR2 YFSETQ.

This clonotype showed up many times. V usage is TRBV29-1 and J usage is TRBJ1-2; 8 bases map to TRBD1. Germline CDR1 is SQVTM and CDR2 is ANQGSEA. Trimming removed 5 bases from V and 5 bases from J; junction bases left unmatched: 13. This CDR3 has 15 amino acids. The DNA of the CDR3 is TGCAGCGTTCCGAGGACAGGGCAGGAGGGGTATGGCTACACCTTC. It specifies CSVPRTGQEGYGYTF.

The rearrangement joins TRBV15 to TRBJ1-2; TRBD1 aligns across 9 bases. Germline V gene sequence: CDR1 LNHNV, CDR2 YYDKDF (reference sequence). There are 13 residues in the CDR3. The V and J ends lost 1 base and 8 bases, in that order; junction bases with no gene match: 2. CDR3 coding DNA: TGTGCCACCAGCAGAGGGACAGGGGACGGCTACACCTTC. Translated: CATSRGTGDGYTF. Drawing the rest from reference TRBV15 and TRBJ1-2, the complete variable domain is DAMVIQNPRYQVTQFGKPVTLSCSQTLNHNVMYWYQQKSSQAPKLLFHYYDKDFNNEADTPDNFQSRRPNTSFCFLDIRSPGLGDTAMYLCATSRGTGDGYTFGSGTRLTVV.

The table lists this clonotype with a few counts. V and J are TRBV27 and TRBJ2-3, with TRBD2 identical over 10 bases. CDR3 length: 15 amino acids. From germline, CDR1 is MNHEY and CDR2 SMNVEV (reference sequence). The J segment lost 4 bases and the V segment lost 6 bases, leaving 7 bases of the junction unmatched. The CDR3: CASRLIAGGPDTQYF. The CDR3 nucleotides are TGTGCCAGCAGACTAATAGCGGGAGGCCCAGATACGCAGTATTTT.

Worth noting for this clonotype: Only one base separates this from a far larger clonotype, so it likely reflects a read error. CDR3: CASSPAYNEQLF. Written as DNA, the CDR3 is TGTGCCAGCTCACCTGCCTACAATGAGCAGCTCTTC. This sequence joins TRBV18 and TRBJ2-1; D gene unclear. From germline, CDR1 is KGHSH and CDR2 LQKENI. CDR3 size: 12 residues.

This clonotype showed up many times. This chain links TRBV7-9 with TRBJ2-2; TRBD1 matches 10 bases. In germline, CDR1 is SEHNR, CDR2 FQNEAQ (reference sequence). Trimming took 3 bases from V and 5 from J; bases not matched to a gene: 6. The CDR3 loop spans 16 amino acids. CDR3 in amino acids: CASSLDRGAGTGELFF. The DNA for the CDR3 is TGTGCCAGCAGCTTGGACAGGGGGGCTGGGACCGGGGAGCTGTTTTTT.

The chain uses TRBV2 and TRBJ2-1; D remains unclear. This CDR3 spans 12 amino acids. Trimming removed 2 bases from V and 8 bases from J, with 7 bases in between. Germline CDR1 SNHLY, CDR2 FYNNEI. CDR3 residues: CASSENTHEQFF. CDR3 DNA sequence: TGTGCCAGCAGTGAAAATACCCATGAGCAGTTCTTC.

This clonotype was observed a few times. The CDR3 region has the DNA TGTGCCAGCAGCTTAGTTGCAGGGACCAGCTCTGGAAACACCATATATTTT. Its protein is CASSLVAGTSSGNTIYF. The V gene is TRBV7-6, the J gene TRBJ1-3; D might be TRBD1 (5 bases). The CDR3 extends over 17 amino acids. The germline CDR1 and CDR2 sequences are SGHVS and FNYEAQ. The ends were cut back, 1 base at V and 0 bases at J, with 13 bases in the middle.

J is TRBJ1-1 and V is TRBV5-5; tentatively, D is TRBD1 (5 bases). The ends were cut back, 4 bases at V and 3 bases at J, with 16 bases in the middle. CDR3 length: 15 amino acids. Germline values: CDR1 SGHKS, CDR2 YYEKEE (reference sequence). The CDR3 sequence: CASSPGVSRDTEAFF. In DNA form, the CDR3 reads TGTGCCAGCAGCCCGGGGGTGAGTAGGGACACTGAAGCTTTCTTT.

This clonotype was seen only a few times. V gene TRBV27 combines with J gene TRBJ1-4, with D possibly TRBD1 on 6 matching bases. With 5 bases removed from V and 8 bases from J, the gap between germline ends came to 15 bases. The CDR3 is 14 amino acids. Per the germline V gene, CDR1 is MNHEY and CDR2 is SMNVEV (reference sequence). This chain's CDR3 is CASSAPSTGEKLFF. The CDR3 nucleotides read TGTGCCAGCAGTGCCCCATCAACAGGGGAAAAACTGTTTTTT.

The CDR3 loop reads CASSLKVSYEQYF. The DNA of the CDR3 is TGTGCCAGCAGTTTGAAGGTGAGCTACGAGCAGTACTTC. The J gene is TRBJ2-7, the V gene TRBV27; D unclear. The ends were cut back, 3 bases at V and 3 bases at J, with 9 bases in the middle. The CDR3 sequence is 13 residues long. Per germline, CDR1 MNHEY and CDR2 SMNVEV (reference sequence).

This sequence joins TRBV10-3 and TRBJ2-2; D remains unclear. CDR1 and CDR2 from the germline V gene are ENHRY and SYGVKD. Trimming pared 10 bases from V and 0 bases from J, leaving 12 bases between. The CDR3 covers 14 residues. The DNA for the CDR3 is TGTGCCACCTACCCCGGGCCGAACACCGGGGAGCTGTTTTTT. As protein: CATYPGPNTGELFF.

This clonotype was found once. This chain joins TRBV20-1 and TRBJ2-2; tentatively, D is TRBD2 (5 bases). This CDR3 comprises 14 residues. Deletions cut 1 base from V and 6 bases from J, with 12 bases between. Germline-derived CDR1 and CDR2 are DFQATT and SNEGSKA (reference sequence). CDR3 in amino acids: CSARVAPGSGELFF. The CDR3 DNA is TGCAGTGCTAGAGTTGCCCCGGGGTCCGGGGAGCTGTTTTTT.

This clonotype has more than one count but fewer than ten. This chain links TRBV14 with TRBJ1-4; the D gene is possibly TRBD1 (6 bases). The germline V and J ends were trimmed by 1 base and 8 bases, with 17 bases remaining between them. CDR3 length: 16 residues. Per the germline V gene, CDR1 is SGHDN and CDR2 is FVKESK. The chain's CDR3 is CASSQAPPGGGEKLFF. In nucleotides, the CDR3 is TGTGCCAGCAGCCAAGCCCCCCCCGGAGGGGGGGAAAAACTGTTTTTT.

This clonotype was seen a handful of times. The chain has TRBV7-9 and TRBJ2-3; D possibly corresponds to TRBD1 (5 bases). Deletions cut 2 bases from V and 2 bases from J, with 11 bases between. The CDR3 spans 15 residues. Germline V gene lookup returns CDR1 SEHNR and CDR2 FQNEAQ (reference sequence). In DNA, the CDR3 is TGTGCCAGCAGCTTATTCGTGACAGCCACAGATACGCAGTATTTT. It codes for CASSLFVTATDTQYF.

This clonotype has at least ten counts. CDR3 nucleotide sequence: TGTGCCAGCAGTCCTAGCGGGAGGGCCGATGAGCAGTTCTTC. This sequence encodes CASSPSGRADEQFF. The rearrangement uses TRBV12-3 or TRBV12-4 and TRBJ2-1; 12 bases are shared with TRBD2. CDR3 length: 14 residues. Germline trimming cut 5 bases from V and 8 bases from J; bases unmatched to any gene: 4.